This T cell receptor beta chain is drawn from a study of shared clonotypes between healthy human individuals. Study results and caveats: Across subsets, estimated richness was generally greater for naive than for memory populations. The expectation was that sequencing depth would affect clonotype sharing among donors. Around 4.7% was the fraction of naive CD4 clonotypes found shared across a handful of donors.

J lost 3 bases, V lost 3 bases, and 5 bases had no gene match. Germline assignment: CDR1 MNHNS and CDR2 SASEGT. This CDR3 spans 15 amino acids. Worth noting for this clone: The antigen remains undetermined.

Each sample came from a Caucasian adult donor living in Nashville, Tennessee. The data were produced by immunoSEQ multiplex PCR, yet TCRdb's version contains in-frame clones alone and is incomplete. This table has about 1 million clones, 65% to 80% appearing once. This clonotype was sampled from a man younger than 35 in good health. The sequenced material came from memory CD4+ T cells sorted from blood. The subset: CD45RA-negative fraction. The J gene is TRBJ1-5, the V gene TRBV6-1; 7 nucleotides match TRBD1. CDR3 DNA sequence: TGTGCCAGCAGTGACTTGACAGGGTTCAATCAGCCCCAGCATTTT. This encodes CASSDLTGFNQPQHF.